One T cell receptor beta chain is described in this entry. Per the germline V gene, CDR1 is SGDLS and CDR2 is YYNGEE. V gave up 0 bases and J gave up 1 base; unmatched junction bases: 3. The CDR3 runs to 15 residues. This entry belongs to a study of blood T cell repertoires in COVID-19. As for the study in general: The study drew acute and convalescent COVID-19 samples from the United States, Italy and Spain. Nucleic acid was either cDNA or gDNA, and it came from T cells, B-cell-depleted T cells, or PBMCs.

Original methodology: Amplification of reference gene primers provided the estimated nucleated cell counts. Some clones are missing from TCRdb's copy, which holds only in-frame ones; the method was immunoSEQ multiplex PCR. That table supplies the V and J calls and clone size; D and trimming were determined from the DNA. The data hold tens of thousands of clones, with 70% to 80% observed a single time. The TCR originated in a man aged 45-60 years with active or convalescent COVID-19. Material: peripheral blood. V usage is TRBV9 and J usage is TRBJ1-1; 7 bases line up with TRBD1. Here the CDR3 reads CASSVEGDRNTEAFF. In nucleotides, the CDR3 is TGTGCCAGCAGCGTAGAGGGGGACAGGAACACTGAAGCTTTCTTT.